The 19 T cell receptor beta chains presented below share a single source sample, sequenced in a study of T cell responses to AZD1222 COVID-19 vaccine. Only in-frame clones appear in the TCRdb table, and some are missing; sequencing was by immunoSEQ multiplex PCR. The sample includes under 150,000 clones, about 92% of them seen just once. The sequencing used peripheral blood, collected 28 days after the second AZD1222 dose. These receptors originate from an adult who received the AZD1222 COVID-19 vaccine.

The V call is TRBV28, the J call TRBJ2-7; maybe TRBD2 (7 bases). Germline CDR1 reads MDHEN; CDR2 reads SYDVKM. The CDR3 loop spans 15 amino acids. V dropped 7 bases and J dropped 7 bases, with 23 bases sitting between them. The chain's CDR3 is CASTLGGADFREQYF. CDR3 coding DNA: TGTGCCAGCACTTTGGGGGGGGCGGACTTTCGGGAGCAGTACTTC.

J is TRBJ1-6 and V is TRBV6-1; 7 positions agree with TRBD1. The V gene's germline CDR1 is MNHNS and CDR2 SASEGT. Unmatched junction bases numbered 8, after V lost 2 bases and J lost 4 bases. The CDR3 is made up of 17 amino acids. CDR3 nucleotide sequence: TGTGCCAGCAGTGAAACCCGGGACAGCCCGTATAATTCACCCCTCCACTTT. Protein: CASSETRDSPYNSPLHF.

This clone appeared a few times. As DNA, the CDR3 is TGTGCCAGCAGCTTTGACAAGAACACTGAAGCTTTCTTT. This gives the protein CASSFDKNTEAFF. The chain employs TRBV5-6 and TRBJ1-1; no clear D gene. The CDR3 is 13 amino acids. Germline V gene sequence: CDR1 SGHDT, CDR2 YYEEEE. Trimming shortened V by 2 bases and J by 1 base, and 6 bases separated the two germline ends.

The genes are TRBV6-5 and TRBJ2-5; 7 nucleotides line up with TRBD2. Germline V gives CDR1 MNHEY, CDR2 SVGAGI. J was trimmed by 4 bases and V by 4 bases; bases with no gene match: 6. The CDR3 has 14 amino acids. CDR3 sequence reads: CASSWTSFGETQYF. The CDR3 DNA sequence: TGTGCCAGCAGTTGGACTAGTTTCGGAGAGACCCAGTACTTC.

V gene TRBV28 combines with J gene TRBJ1-2; unclear D gene. Germline CDR1 is MDHEN and CDR2 is SYDVKM. The CDR3 is 14 amino acids. V gave up 7 bases and J gave up 0 bases, with 12 bases separating them. CDR3 nucleotide sequence: TGTGCCAGCACCTCCTGGCCTACTAACTATGGCTACACCTTC. Translated: CASTSWPTNYGYTF.

The V call is TRBV19, the J call TRBJ1-1; D not resolved. V was clipped by 3 bases and J by 1 base, with 9 bases between them. CDR1 and CDR2 from the germline V gene are LNHDA and SQIVND (reference sequence). The CDR3 contains 14 residues. CDR3 DNA sequence: TGTGCCAGTAGTATGGAGGGATCGAACACTGAAGCTTTCTTT. It codes for CASSMEGSNTEAFF.

V is TRBV25-1 and J is TRBJ1-3; 8 bases are shared with TRBD1. Germline CDR1 reads MGHDK; CDR2 reads SYGVNS. This CDR3 has 15 amino acids. V was pared by 4 bases and J by 2 bases, with 4 bases of the junction left unmatched. This CDR3 reads CASSGLQGAGNTIYF. In DNA, the CDR3 is TGTGCCAGCAGTGGACTACAGGGGGCTGGAAACACCATATATTTT. Complete variable domain (other parts from reference TRBV25-1 and TRBJ1-3): EADIYQTPRYLVIGTGKKITLECSQTMGHDKMYWYQQDPGMELHLIHYSYGVNSTEKGDLSSESTVSRIRTEHFPLTLESARPSHTSQYLCASSGLQGAGNTIYFGEGSWLTVV.

Only one count was recorded for this clone. V gene TRBV27 combines with J gene TRBJ2-1; 10 positions agree with TRBD2. Germline V gene lookup returns CDR1 MNHEY and CDR2 SMNVEV (reference sequence). Germline trimming cut 4 bases from V and 0 bases from J; bases unmatched to any gene: 6. The CDR3 spans 17 residues. The DNA for the CDR3 is TGTGCCAGCAGTTCCGATAGCGGGGGGTACTCCTACAATGAGCAGTTCTTC. This codes for CASSSDSGGYSYNEQFF.

The chain recombines TRBV19 with TRBJ1-1, with a weak D call TRBD1 (6 bases). The ends were cut back, 7 bases at V and 6 bases at J, with 15 bases in the middle. Looked up from germline, CDR1 is LNHDA and CDR2 is SQIVND (reference sequence). The CDR3 totals 13 residues. CDR3 nucleotide sequence: TGTGCCAGTAAAGACCGCGGGGGCCCTGAAGCTTTCTTT. Its protein is CASKDRGGPEAFF.

The chain has TRBV19 and TRBJ1-1; 9 bases fit TRBD1. Germline lookup yields CDR1 LNHDA and CDR2 SQIVND (reference sequence). The CDR3 is 15 amino acids. J lost 8 bases, V lost 5 bases, and 12 bases had no gene match. The CDR3 nucleotides are TGTGCCAGTAGTGGAACCGGGACAGGGAGTTGGGAAGCTTTCTTT. Its translation: CASSGTGTGSWEAFF. Full variable domain (remainder filled in from reference TRBV19 and TRBJ1-1): DGGITQSPKYLFRKEGQNVTLSCEQNLNHDAMYWYRQDPGQGLRLIYYSQIVNDFQKGDIAEGYSVSREKKESFPLTVTSAQKNPTAFYLCASSGTGTGSWEAFFGQGTRLTVV.

The rearrangement joins TRBV27 to TRBJ2-1; D may be TRBD1 (6 bases). This CDR3 has 15 amino acids. V was clipped by 8 bases and J by 3 bases, with 17 bases between them. Per germline, CDR1 MNHEY and CDR2 SMNVEV (reference sequence). Written as DNA, the CDR3 is TGTGCCAGCGGGACCTATGAAGGGGGCTACAATGAGCAGTTCTTC. Its translation is CASGTYEGGYNEQFF.

V gene TRBV7-9 combines with J gene TRBJ1-5, with D possibly being TRBD1 (6 bases). The CDR3 runs to 14 residues. Trimming took 5 bases from V and 2 from J, leaving 10 bases between them. The V gene's germline CDR1 is SEHNR and CDR2 FQNEAQ (reference sequence). CDR3 residues: CASSKQGGNQPQHF. CDR3 coding DNA: TGTGCCAGCAGCAAACAGGGAGGCAATCAGCCCCAGCATTTT.

This chain connects TRBV2 to TRBJ1-5; D gene ambiguous. V gave up 4 bases and J gave up 1 base, with 11 bases separating them. Germline V gives CDR1 SNHLY, CDR2 FYNNEI. This CDR3 comprises 15 residues. CDR3 nucleotides: TGTGCCAGCAGTGGTGGGGTGATCAGCAATCAGCCCCAGCATTTT. Amino acid sequence: CASSGGVISNQPQHF. The variable domain in full, completed from reference TRBV2 and TRBJ1-5, reads EPEVTQTPSHQVTQMGQEVILRCVPISNHLYFYWYRQILGQKVEFLVSFYNNEISEKSEIFDDQFSVERPDGSNFTLKIRSTKLEDSAMYFCASSGGVISNQPQHFGDGTRLSIL.

This clone was counted between two and nine times. The V call is TRBV28, the J call TRBJ2-5; D gene unclear. V gave up 3 bases and J gave up 3 bases, with 14 bases separating them. This CDR3 has 15 residues. CDR1 is MDHEN, CDR2 SYDVKM, per germline. CDR3 sequence (DNA): TGTGCCAGCAGTTTTTCCCGGACGGAGAAAGAGACCCAGTACTTC. Encoded protein: CASSFSRTEKETQYF.

This clone was detected a few times. The chain links TRBV28 to TRBJ2-7; 8 positions match TRBD1. The V gene end was trimmed by 3 bases and the J gene end by 4 bases; junction bases not matched to a gene: 8. Germline assignment: CDR1 MDHEN and CDR2 SYDVKM. There are 15 residues in the CDR3. Written as DNA, the CDR3 is TGTGCCAGCAGTTTGCCGGGACAGGAGTTTTACGAGCAGTACTTC. It translates to CASSLPGQEFYEQYF.

This sequence joins TRBV28 and TRBJ2-7; D not certain. V lost 2 bases and J 0 bases, leaving 11 bases between the germline ends. Germline lookup yields CDR1 MDHEN and CDR2 SYDVKM. CDR3 length equals 15 residues. The CDR3 loop reads CASSLPATSSYEQYF. The DNA for the CDR3 is TGTGCCAGCAGTTTACCGGCAACTTCCTCCTACGAGCAGTACTTC.

The J gene is TRBJ2-7, the V gene TRBV2; TRBD2 matches at 10 bases. Germline trimming cut 6 bases from V and 0 bases from J; bases unmatched to any gene: 5. CDR3 size: 15 residues. Germline V gene sequence: CDR1 SNHLY, CDR2 FYNNEI. The CDR3 is CASSAGTSDSYEQYF. CDR3 DNA: TGTGCCAGCAGCGCCGGGACTAGCGACTCCTACGAGCAGTACTTC.

The rearrangement links TRBV7-2 to TRBJ1-1; 9 positions match TRBD1. Germline V gives CDR1 SGHTA, CDR2 FQGNSA. The CDR3 length is 15 residues. The J segment lost 0 bases and the V segment lost 5 bases, leaving 4 bases of the junction unmatched. As DNA, the CDR3 is TGTGCCAGCAGCCCGCGACAGGGGGTGAACACTGAAGCTTTCTTT. This codes for CASSPRQGVNTEAFF.

The V call is TRBV3-1 (or the pseudogene TRBV3-2), the J call TRBJ1-6; tentatively, D is TRBD1 (6 bases). The germline V and J ends were trimmed by 10 bases and 0 bases, with 16 bases remaining between them. The CDR3 is 16 amino acids. Germline CDR1 is LGHDT and CDR2 is YNNKEL (reference sequence). The CDR3 is CAIRRGGSSYNSPLHF. CDR3 nucleotides: TGTGCCATCCGGAGGGGGGGGAGCTCCTATAATTCACCCCTCCACTTT.